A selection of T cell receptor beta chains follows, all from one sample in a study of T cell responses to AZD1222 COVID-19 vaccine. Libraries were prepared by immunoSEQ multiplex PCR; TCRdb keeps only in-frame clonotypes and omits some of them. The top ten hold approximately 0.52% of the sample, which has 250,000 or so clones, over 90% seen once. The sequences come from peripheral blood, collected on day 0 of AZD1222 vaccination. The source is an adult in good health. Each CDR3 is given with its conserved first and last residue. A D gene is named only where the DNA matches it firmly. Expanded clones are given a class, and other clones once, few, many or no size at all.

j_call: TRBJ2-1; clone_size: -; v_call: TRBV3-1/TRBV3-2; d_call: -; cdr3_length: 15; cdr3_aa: CASSQRTAYYNEQFF; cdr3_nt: TGTGCCAGCAGCCAAAGGACAGCCTACTACAATGAGCAGTTCTTC
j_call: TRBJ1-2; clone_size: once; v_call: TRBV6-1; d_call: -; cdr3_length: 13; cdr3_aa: CAGRTDLNYGYTF; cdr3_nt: TGTGCCGGAAGGACAGACCTAAACTATGGCTACACCTTC
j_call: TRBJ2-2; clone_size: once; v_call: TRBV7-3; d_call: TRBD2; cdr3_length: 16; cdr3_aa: CASSLLGLAGTGELFF; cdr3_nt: TGTGCCAGCAGCTTATTGGGACTAGCGGGGACCGGGGAGCTGTTTTTT
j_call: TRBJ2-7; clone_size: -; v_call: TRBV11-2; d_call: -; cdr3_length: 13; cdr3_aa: CASSPPSSYEQYF; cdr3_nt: TGTGCCAGCAGCCCCCCGTCCTCCTACGAGCAGTACTTC
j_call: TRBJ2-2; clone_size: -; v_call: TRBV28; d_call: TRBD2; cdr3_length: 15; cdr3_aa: CASQTGGSGIGELFF; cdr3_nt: TGTGCCAGTCAAACCGGCGGGAGTGGGATCGGGGAGCTGTTTTTT
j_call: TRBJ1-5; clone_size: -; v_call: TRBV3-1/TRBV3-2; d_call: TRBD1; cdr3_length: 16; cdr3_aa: CASSQSRTGLYQPQHF; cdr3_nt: TGTGCCAGCAGCCAATCGAGGACAGGACTATATCAGCCCCAGCATTTT
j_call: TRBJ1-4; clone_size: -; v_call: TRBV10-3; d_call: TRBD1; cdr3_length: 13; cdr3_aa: CAIGQGANEKLFF; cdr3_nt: TGTGCCATCGGACAGGGGGCTAATGAAAAACTGTTTTTT
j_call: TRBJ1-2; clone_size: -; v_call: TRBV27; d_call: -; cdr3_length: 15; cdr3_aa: CASYSGPGDPYGYTF; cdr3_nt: TGTGCCAGCTATTCTGGGCCAGGGGACCCGTATGGCTACACCTTC
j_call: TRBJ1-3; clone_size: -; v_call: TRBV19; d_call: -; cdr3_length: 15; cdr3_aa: CASSNRGAGGNTIYF; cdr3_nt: TGTGCCAGTAGTAACCGGGGCGCCGGGGGAAACACCATATATTTT
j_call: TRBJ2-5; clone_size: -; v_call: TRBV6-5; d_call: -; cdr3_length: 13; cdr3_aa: CASRQGARETQYF; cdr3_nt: TGTGCCAGCAGGCAAGGGGCACGGGAGACCCAGTACTTC
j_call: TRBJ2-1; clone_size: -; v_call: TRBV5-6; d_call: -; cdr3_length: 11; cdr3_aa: CASSLHNEQFF; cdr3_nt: TGTGCCAGCAGCTTACACAATGAGCAGTTCTTC
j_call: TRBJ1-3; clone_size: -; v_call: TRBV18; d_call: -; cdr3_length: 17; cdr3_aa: CASSRTAVEHSGNTIYF; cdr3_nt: TGTGCCAGCTCACGCACTGCGGTGGAGCACTCTGGAAACACCATATATTTT
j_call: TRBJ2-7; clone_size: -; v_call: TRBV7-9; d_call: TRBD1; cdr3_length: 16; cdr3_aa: CASSLPTGEGAYEQYF; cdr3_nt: TGTGCCAGCAGCCTTCCGACAGGGGAAGGTGCCTACGAGCAGTACTTC
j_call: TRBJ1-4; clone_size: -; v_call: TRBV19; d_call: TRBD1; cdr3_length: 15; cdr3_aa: CASSITTGVNEKLFF; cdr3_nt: TGTGCCAGTAGTATCACGACAGGGGTTAATGAAAAACTGTTTTTT
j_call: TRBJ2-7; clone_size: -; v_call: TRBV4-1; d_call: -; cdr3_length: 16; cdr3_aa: CASSQAIGNGIGEQYF; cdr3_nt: TGCGCCAGCAGCCAGGCGATAGGGAATGGTATAGGCGAGCAGTACTTC
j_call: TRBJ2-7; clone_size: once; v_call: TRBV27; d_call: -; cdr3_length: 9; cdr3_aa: CASLLRGYF; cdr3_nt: TGTGCCAGTCTCTTGCGGGGATACTTC
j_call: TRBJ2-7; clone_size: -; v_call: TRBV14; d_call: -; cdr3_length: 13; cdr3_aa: CASSRSRVYEQYF; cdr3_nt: TGTGCCAGCAGCCGCAGCCGGGTTTACGAGCAGTACTTC
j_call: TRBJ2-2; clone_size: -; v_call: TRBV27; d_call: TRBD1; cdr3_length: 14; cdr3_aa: CASRKGQGTGELFF; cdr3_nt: TGTGCCAGCAGAAAGGGACAGGGGACCGGGGAGCTGTTTTTT
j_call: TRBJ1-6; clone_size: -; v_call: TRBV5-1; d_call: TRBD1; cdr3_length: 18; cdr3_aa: CASSLAGTGGAYNSPLHF; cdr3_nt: TGCGCCAGCAGCTTGGCCGGGACAGGGGGCGCCTATAATTCACCCCTCCACTTT
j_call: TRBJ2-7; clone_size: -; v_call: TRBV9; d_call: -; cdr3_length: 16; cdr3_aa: CASSEGLGSSSYEQYF; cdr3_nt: TGTGCCAGCAGCGAGGGGTTGGGGAGCTCCTCCTACGAGCAGTACTTC
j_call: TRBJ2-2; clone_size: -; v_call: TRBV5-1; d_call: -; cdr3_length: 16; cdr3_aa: CASSLRQGDYTGELFF; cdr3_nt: TGCGCCAGCAGCTTGCGGCAGGGGGACTACACCGGGGAGCTGTTTTTT
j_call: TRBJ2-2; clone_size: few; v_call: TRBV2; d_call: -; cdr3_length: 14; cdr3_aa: CASSEDTNTGELFF; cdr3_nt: TGTGCCAGCAGTGAAGACACTAACACCGGGGAGCTGTTTTTT
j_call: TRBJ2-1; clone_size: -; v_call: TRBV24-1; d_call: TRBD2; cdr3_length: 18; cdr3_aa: CATSEHRLAGGRYNEQFF; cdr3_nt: TGTGCCACCAGTGAGCATAGACTAGCGGGGGGACGTTACAATGAGCAGTTCTTC
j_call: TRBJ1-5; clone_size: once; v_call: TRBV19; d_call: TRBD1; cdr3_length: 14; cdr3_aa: CASSRDRGSQPQHF; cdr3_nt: TGTGCCAGTAGTCGGGACAGGGGTTCTCAGCCCCAGCATTTT
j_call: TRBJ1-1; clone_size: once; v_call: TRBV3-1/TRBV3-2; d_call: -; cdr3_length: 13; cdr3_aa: CASSQFHNTEAFF; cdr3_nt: TGTGCCAGCAGCCAATTCCATAACACTGAAGCTTTCTTT
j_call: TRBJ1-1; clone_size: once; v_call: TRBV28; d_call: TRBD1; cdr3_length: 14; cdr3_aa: CASPPRQGRTEAFF; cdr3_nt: TGTGCCAGCCCCCCACGACAGGGGCGGACTGAAGCTTTCTTT
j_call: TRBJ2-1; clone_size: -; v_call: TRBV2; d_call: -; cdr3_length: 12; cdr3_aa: CASSSRGGRQFF; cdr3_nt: TGTGCCAGCAGTTCCAGGGGGGGCCGGCAGTTCTTC
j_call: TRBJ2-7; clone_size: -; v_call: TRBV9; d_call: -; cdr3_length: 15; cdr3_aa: CASSPPAPRAYEQYF; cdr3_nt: TGTGCCAGCAGCCCTCCGGCGCCGCGAGCCTACGAGCAGTACTTC
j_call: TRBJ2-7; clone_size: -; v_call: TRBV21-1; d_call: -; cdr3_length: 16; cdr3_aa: CARLNPGLKSSYEQYF; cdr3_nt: TGTGCCAGATTGAATCCGGGACTAAAAAGCTCCTACGAGCAGTACTTC
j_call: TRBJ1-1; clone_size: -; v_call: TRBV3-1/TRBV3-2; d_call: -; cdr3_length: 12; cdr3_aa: CASKLGGTEAFF; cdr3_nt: TGTGCCAGCAAACTCGGGGGCACTGAAGCTTTCTTT
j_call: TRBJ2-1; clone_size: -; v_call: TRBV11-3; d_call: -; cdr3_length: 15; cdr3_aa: CASSPGLSSYNEQFF; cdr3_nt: TGTGCCAGCAGCCCGGGACTCAGCTCCTACAATGAGCAGTTCTTC
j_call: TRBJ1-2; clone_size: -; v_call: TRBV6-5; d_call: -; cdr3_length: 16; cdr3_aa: CASSYSPETRSMGYTF; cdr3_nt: TGTGCCAGCAGTTACTCCCCAGAGACCCGATCTATGGGCTACACCTTC
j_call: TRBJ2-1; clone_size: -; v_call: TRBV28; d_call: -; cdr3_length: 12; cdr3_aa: CASWFRPGEQFF; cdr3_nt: TGTGCCTCCTGGTTTCGCCCGGGGGAGCAGTTCTTC